This TCR beta chain was obtained from a study of sequential checkpoint blockade in melanoma. Study in general: Patients were randomized 1:1 to nivolumab-then-ipilimumab or ipilimumab-then-nivolumab first-line.

This CDR3 comprises 14 residues. The germline gives CDR1 GTSNPN, CDR2 SVGIG (reference sequence). The V and J ends lost 3 bases and 0 bases respectively, with 9 bases between them. Profiled with immunoSEQ multiplex PCR; TCRdb holds only in-frame clones, not every one. The sample shows fewer than 30,000 clones, 75% to 85% of them seen only once. Noted treatment: randomized to nivolumab then ipilimumab (arm A) or the reverse (arm B). PBMC sorting kept live CD3+CD8+ cells without CD19 or CD56. The chain combines TRBV30 with TRBJ1-3; tentatively, D is TRBD1 (5 bases). This sample comprised CD8+ T cells sorted from blood (inferred from file names), obtained from a patient given nivolumab and ipilimumab in sequence. The sequence was collected from a human donor with melanoma. Here the CDR3 DNA reads TGTGCCTGGAGCAGCGGGGGCTCTGGAAACACCATATATTTT. Its translation is CAWSSGGSGNTIYF.